Included here is one T cell receptor beta chain sequence, with context. Its antigen is unknown. This record comes from a study of cytomegalovirus exposure and HLA in healthy donors. The V and J ends lost 2 bases and 5 bases, in that order; junction bases with no gene match: 4. This CDR3 region has 14 residues. Germline V gene lookup returns CDR1 GTSNPN and CDR2 SVGIG (reference sequence). Profiled with immunoSEQ multiplex PCR; TCRdb holds only in-frame clones, not every one. The sample lists approximately 160,000 clones, 85% to 90% occurring once. The donors formed part of the roughly 120-subject validation cohort, distinct from the roughly 660-subject first cohort. Study-wide findings and caveats: The study labeled roughly 160 TCR beta chains cytomegalovirus-associated. Most TCR sequences were rare, but some public TCRs occurred in many donors. There were a few CMV-associated chains whose specificity for CMV antigens was confirmed in vitro.

Sequencing was performed on PBMCs. The gene calls are TRBV30 and TRBJ2-1, with 9 bases that match TRBD1. The sequence derives from a young woman in good health and CMV-seronegative. This chain's CDR3 is CAWSRGQGNNEQFF. In DNA, the CDR3 is TGTGCCTGGAGTAGGGGACAGGGAAACAATGAGCAGTTCTTC. Together with reference TRBV30 and TRBJ2-1, the CDR3 gives the full variable domain: SQTIHQWPATLVQPVGSPLSLECTVEGTSNPNLYWYRQAAGRGLQLLFYSVGIGQISSEVPQNLSASRPQDRQFILSSKKLLLSDSGFYLCAWSRGQGNNEQFFGPGTRLTVL.